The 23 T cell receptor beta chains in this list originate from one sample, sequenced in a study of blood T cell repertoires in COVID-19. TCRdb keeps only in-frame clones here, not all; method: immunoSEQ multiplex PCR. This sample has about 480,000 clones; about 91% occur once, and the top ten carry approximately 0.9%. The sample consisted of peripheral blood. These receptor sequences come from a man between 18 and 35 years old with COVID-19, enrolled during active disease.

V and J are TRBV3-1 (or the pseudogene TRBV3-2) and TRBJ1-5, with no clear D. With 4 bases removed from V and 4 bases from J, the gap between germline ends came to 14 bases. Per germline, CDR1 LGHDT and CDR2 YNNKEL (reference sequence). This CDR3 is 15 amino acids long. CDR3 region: CASSPTGSTNQPQHF. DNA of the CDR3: TGTGCCAGCAGCCCTACGGGAAGCACAAATCAGCCCCAGCATTTT.

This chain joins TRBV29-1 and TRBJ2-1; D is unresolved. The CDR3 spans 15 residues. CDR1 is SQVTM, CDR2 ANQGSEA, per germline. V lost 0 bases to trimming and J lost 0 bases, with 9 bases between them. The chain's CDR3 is CSVEDGNRSYNEQFF. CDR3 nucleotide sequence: TGCAGCGTTGAAGATGGCAACCGCTCCTACAATGAGCAGTTCTTC.

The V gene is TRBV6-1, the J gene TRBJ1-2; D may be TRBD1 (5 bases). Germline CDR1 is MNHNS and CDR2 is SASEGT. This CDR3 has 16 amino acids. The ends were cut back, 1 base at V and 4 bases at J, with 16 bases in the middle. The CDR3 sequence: CASSEEGFALVYGYTF. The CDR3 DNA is TGTGCCAGCAGTGAAGAGGGGTTCGCCTTGGTCTATGGCTACACCTTC.

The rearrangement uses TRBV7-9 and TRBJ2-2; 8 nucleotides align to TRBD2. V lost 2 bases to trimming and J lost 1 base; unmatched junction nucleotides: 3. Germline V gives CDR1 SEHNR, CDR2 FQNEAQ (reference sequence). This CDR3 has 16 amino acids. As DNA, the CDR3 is TGTGCCAGCAGCTTACGAGCGGGGGTGAACACCGGGGAGCTGTTTTTT. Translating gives CASSLRAGVNTGELFF.

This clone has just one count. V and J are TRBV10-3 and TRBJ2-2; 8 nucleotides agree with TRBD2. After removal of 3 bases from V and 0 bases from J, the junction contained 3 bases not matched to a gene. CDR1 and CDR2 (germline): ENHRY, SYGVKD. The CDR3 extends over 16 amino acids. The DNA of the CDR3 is TGTGCCATCAGTGATTCGCGGGGGGCGAACACCGGGGAGCTGTTTTTT. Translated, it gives CAISDSRGANTGELFF.

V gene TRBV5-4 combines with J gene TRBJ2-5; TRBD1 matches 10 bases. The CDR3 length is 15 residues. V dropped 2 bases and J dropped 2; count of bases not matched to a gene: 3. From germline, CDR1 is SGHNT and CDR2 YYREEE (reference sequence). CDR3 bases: TGTGCCAGCAGCTTAAGGACAGGGGGGCAAGAGACCCAGTACTTC. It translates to CASSLRTGGQETQYF. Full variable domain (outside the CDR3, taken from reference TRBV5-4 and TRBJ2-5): ETGVTQSPTHLIKTRGQQVTLRCSSQSGHNTVSWYQQALGQGPQFIFQYYREEENGRGNFPPRFSGLQFPNYSSELNVNALELDDSALYLCASSLRTGGQETQYFGPGTRLLVL.

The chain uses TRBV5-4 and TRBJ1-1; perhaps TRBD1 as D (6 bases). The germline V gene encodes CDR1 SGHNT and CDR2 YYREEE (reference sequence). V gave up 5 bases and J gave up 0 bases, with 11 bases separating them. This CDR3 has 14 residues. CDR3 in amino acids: CASRQGGLNTEAFF. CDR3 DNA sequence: TGTGCCAGCAGGCAAGGGGGATTGAACACTGAAGCTTTCTTT. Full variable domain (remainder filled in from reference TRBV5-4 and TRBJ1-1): ETGVTQSPTHLIKTRGQQVTLRCSSQSGHNTVSWYQQALGQGPQFIFQYYREEENGRGNFPPRFSGLQFPNYSSELNVNALELDDSALYLCASRQGGLNTEAFFGQGTRLTVV.

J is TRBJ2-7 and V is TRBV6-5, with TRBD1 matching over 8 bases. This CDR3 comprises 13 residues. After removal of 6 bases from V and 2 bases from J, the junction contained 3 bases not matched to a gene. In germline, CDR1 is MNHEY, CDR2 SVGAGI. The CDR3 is CASRTGGPYEQYF. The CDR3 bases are TGTGCCAGCAGAACAGGGGGACCCTACGAGCAGTACTTC.

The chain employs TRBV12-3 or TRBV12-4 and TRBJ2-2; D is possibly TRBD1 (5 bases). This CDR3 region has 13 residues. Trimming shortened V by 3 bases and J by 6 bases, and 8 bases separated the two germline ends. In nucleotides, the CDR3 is TGTGCCAGCAGTTTTGGGGCCGCCGGGGAGCTGTTTTTT. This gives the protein CASSFGAAGELFF.

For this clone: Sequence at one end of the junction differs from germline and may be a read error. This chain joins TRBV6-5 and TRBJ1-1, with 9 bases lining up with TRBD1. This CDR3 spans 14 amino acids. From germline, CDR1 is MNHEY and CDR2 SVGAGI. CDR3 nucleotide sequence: TGTGCCGGCAGTACCACAGGGGGCGGCACTGAAGCTTTCTTT. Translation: CAGSTTGGGTEAFF.

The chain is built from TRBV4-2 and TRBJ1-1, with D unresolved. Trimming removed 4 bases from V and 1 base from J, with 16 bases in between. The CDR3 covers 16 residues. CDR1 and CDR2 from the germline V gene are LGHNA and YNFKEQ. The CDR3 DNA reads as TGTGCCAGCAGCCCCACGAGCGGGCGTGGGAACACTGAAGCTTTCTTT. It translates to CASSPTSGRGNTEAFF.

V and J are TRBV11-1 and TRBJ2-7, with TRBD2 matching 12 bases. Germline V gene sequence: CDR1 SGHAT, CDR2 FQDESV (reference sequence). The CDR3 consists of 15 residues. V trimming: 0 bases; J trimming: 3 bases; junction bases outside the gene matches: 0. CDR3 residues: CASSLATSGSYEQYF. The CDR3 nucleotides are TGTGCCAGCAGCTTAGCGACTAGCGGGAGCTACGAGCAGTACTTC.

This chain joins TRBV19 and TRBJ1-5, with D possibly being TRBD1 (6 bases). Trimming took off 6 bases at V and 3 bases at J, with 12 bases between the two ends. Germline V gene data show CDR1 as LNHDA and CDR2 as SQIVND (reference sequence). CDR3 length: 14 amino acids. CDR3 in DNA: TGTGCCAGTAGAATTACAGGGTTCAATCAGCCCCAGCATTTT. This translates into CASRITGFNQPQHF.

CDR3 coding DNA: TGTGCCAGCTCGCCGGACAGTGAAGCTTTCTTT. Its translation: CASSPDSEAFF. The chain has TRBV18 and TRBJ1-1; weak D call: TRBD1 (6 bases). The CDR3 has 11 amino acids. Germline V gives CDR1 KGHSH, CDR2 LQKENI. V was cut by 6 bases and J by 7 bases, with 9 bases left in between.

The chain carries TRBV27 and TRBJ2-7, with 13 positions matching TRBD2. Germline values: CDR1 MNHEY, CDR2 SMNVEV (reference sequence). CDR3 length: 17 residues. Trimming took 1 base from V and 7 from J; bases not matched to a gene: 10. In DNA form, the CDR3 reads TGTGCCAGCAGTTTATTTGTGACTAGCGGGAGGTGGTGGGAGCAGTACTTC. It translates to CASSLFVTSGRWWEQYF.

Here the CDR3 reads CASSYLRGEQYF. In DNA form, the CDR3 reads TGTGCCAGCAGTTACCTCCGGGGGGAGCAGTACTTC. The J gene is TRBJ2-7, the V gene TRBV6-2 or TRBV6-3; D might be TRBD2 (6 bases). CDR1 MNHEY and CDR2 SVGEGT come from the germline V gene. V was clipped by 2 bases and J by 7 bases, with 9 bases between them. This CDR3 comprises 12 residues.

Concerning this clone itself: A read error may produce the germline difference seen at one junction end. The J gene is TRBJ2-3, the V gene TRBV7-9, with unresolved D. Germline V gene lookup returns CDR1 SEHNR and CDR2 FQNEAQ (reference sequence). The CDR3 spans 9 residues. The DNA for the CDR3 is TGTGCCAGCAGCGCCGCGCTGGATTTT. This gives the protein CASSAALDF.

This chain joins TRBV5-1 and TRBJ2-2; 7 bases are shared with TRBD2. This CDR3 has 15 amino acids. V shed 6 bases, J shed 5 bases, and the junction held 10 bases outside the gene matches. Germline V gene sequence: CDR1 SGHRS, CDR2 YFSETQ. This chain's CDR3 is CASTGGDVMTGELFF. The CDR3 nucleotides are TGCGCCAGCACGGGAGGTGACGTTATGACCGGGGAGCTGTTTTTT. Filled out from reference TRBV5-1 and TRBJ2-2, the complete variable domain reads KAGVTQTPRYLIKTRGQQVTLSCSPISGHRSVSWYQQTPGQGLQFLFEYFSETQRNKGNFPGRFSGRQFSNSRSEMNVSTLELGDSALYLCASTGGDVMTGELFFGEGSRLTVL.

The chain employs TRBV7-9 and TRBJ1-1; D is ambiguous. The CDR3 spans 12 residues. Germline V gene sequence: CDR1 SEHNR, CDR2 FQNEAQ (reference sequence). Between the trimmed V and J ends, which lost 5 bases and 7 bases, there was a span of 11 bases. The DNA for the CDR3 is TGTGCCAGCAGCCGGGGTCGGCGTGAAGCTTTCTTT. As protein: CASSRGRREAFF.

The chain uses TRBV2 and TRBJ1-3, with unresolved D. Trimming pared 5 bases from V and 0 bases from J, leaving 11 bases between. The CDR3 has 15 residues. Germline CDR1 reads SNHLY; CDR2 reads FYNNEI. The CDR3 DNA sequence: TGTGCCAGCAGTTACCAACAGAGCTCTGGAAACACCATATATTTT. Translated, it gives CASSYQQSSGNTIYF.

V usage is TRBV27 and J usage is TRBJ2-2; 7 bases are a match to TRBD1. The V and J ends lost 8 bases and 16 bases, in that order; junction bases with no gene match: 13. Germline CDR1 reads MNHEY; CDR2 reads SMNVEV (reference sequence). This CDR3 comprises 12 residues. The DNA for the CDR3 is TGTGCCAGCTTCAGGGACAGTCATCTAGCGTTTTTT. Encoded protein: CASFRDSHLAFF.

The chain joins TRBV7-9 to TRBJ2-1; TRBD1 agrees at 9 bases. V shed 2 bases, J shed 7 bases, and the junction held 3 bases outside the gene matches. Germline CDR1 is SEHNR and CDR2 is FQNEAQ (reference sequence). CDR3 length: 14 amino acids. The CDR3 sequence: CASSLTGGENEQFF. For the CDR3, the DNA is TGTGCCAGCAGCTTAACAGGGGGCGAGAATGAGCAGTTCTTC.

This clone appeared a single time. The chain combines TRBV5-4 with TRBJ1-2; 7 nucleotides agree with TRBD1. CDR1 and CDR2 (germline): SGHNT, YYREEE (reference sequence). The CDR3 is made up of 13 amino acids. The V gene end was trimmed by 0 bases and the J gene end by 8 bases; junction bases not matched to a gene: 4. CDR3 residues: CASSLDTGEGYTF. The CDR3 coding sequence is TGTGCCAGCAGCTTGGATACAGGGGAAGGCTACACCTTC.